These 22 T cell receptor beta chains came from one sample sequenced in a study of regulatory T cells in long-lasting Graves disease. Construction of the TCR beta libraries employed iRepertoire HTBI primers in conjunction with Arm-PCR of CDR3 regions. TCRdb re-called the multiplex PCR reads through MiXCR, storing one row per CDR3 protein. The profile shows about 530,000 distinct CDR3 sequences, roughly 15% of them singletons. The sample's time point: newly diagnosed GD, antithyroid drugs for less than 3 months. The authors made the TCR library using RNA they extracted from PBMCs. These data were also filed under a second study, of T cells in Graves' hyperthyroidism and ophthalmopathy.

This specimen was peripheral blood mononuclear cells (PBMCs), taken at new diagnosis, from a patient treated with antithyroid drugs. These TCRs come from a woman aged 40 to 65 with Graves disease.

A note on this clonotype: The junction departs from germline at one end; a sequencing error may be responsible. The J gene is TRBJ2-3, the V gene TRBV4-1; a weak D match, TRBD1 (6 bases). The germline gives CDR1 MGHRA, CDR2 YSYEKL. The CDR3 length is 17 residues. This CDR3 is CTSSQDPNRVGTDTQYF. CDR3 nucleotides: TGCACCAGCAGCCAAGATCCCAACAGGGTGGGGACAGATACGCAGTATTTT.

There are a few counts of this clonotype. The chain employs TRBV30 and TRBJ2-7; D is unresolved. Germline CDR1 is GTSNPN and CDR2 is SVGIG (reference sequence). Trimming took off 1 base at V and 3 bases at J, with 19 bases between the two ends. CDR3 length: 16 residues. As DNA, the CDR3 is TGTGCCTGGAGTGGCATAACCCTTCGCGCCTTCTACGAGCAGTACTTC. This encodes CAWSGITLRAFYEQYF. Full variable domain (rest looked up from reference TRBV30 and TRBJ2-7): SQTIHQWPATLVQPVGSPLSLECTVEGTSNPNLYWYRQAAGRGLQLLFYSVGIGQISSEVPQNLSASRPQDRQFILSSKKLLLSDSGFYLCAWSGITLRAFYEQYFGPGTRLTVT.

This clonotype was seen ten or more times. V gene TRBV27 combines with J gene TRBJ1-2; D uncertain. From germline, CDR1 is MNHEY and CDR2 SMNVEV (reference sequence). The CDR3 totals 13 residues. V lost 2 bases and J 7 bases, leaving 11 bases between the germline ends. The CDR3 DNA is TGTGCCAGCAGTTTACGGTGGGAAAGTGGCTACACCTTC. This encodes CASSLRWESGYTF.

The CDR3 loop is CSALRFENTEAFF. CDR3 coding DNA: TGCAGTGCTCTTCGATTCGAGAACACTGAAGCTTTCTTT. The chain carries TRBV20-1 and TRBJ1-1; D remains ambiguous. CDR3 length: 13 amino acids. The V end lost 5 bases, the J end lost 1 base, and 11 bases lay between the germline ends. From germline, CDR1 is DFQATT and CDR2 SNEGSKA (reference sequence).

This clonotype was counted ten times or more. This chain joins TRBV3-1 and TRBJ1-1, with D uncertain. CDR3 length: 11 amino acids. V was trimmed by 0 bases and J by 10 bases, leaving 6 bases between them. In germline, CDR1 is LGHDT, CDR2 YNNKEL (reference sequence). CDR3 nucleotide sequence: TGTGCCAGCAGCCAAGAGGGGAGAGCTTTCTTT. As protein: CASSQEGRAFF.

The rearrangement links TRBV7-6 to TRBJ2-5; no clear D gene. Germline V lookup: CDR1 SGHVS, CDR2 FNYEAQ. V was shortened by 1 base and J by 1 base, with 10 bases between the two germline ends. CDR3 length: 15 amino acids. The CDR3, as DNA: TGTGCCAGCAGCTTAGAACAGATCTCCCAAGAGACCCAGTACTTC. Protein product: CASSLEQISQETQYF.

The genes are TRBV11-2 and TRBJ1-5, with 8 bases identical to TRBD1. After removal of 0 bases from V and 0 bases from J, the junction contained 1 base not matched to a gene. Germline V CDR1 and CDR2: SGHAT, FQNNGV. The CDR3 loop spans 16 amino acids. CDR3 sequence: CASSLDGTGSNQPQHF. CDR3 in DNA: TGTGCCAGCAGCTTAGATGGGACAGGTAGCAATCAGCCCCAGCATTTT.

Concerning this clonotype: Possible read error: a much larger clone is one base away. The chain is built from TRBV11-2 and TRBJ2-5; D is perhaps TRBD2 (6 bases). Germline V gene sequence: CDR1 SGHAT, CDR2 FQNNGV. V lost 5 bases and J 5 bases, leaving 18 bases between the germline ends. The CDR3 is 15 amino acids. CDR3 sequence (DNA): TGTGCCAGCAGCCTACGACTAGTGGACTGGGAGACCCAGTACTTC. Its translation is CASSLRLVDWETQYF.

The V and J genes are TRBV3-1 and TRBJ2-2, with D tentatively TRBD2 (5 bases). CDR1 is LGHDT and CDR2 is YNNKEL in the germline V gene (reference sequence). CDR3 length equals 15 residues. V shed 0 bases and J shed 5 bases, with 10 bases lying between them. CDR3 coding DNA: TGTGCCAGCAGCCAAGATTCGGGGTTAACCGGGGAGCTGTTTTTT. Protein product: CASSQDSGLTGELFF.

A note on this clonotype: This may be a read error: a much more frequent sequence differs by one nucleotide. Because the CDR3 is missing its conserved closing phenylalanine or tryptophan, this is likely a read error. This chain joins TRBV5-5 and TRBJ1-1, with D tentatively TRBD1 (5 bases). V lost 0 bases and J lost 4, with 13 bases in between. Germline CDR1 reads SGHKS; CDR2 reads YYEKEE (reference sequence). The CDR3 is 15 amino acids. CDR3 bases: TGTGCCAGCAGCTTGGACCAGGGTCGGGCCACTGAAGCTTTCTCT. As protein: CASSLDQGRATEAFS.

This clonotype came up a few times. This chain joins TRBV7-2 and TRBJ2-2; D gene unclear. Trimming took off 8 bases at V and 6 bases at J, with 10 bases between the two ends. This CDR3 region has 12 residues. CDR1 SGHTA and CDR2 FQGNSA come from the germline V gene. Here the CDR3 DNA reads TGTGCCAGCTCAGACCGTCCCGGGGAGCTGTTTTTT. It yields the protein CASSDRPGELFF. The full variable domain, its missing parts supplied by reference TRBV7-2 and TRBJ2-2, is GAGVSQSPSNKVTEKGKDVELRCDPISGHTALYWYRQSLGQGLEFLIYFQGNSAPDKSGLPSDRFSAERTGGSVSTLTIQRTQQEDSAVYLCASSDRPGELFFGEGSRLTVL.

This clonotype has ten or more counts. The rearrangement joins TRBV15 to TRBJ2-3; D is uncertain. The CDR3 has 14 residues. V was trimmed by 0 bases and J by 1 base, leaving 5 bases between them. The V gene's germline CDR1 is LNHNV and CDR2 YYDKDF (reference sequence). The CDR3 is CATSRDIGTDTQYF. DNA of the CDR3: TGTGCCACCAGCAGAGATATAGGCACAGATACGCAGTATTTT.

This clonotype was detected a few times. V and J are TRBV2 and TRBJ1-5, with D perhaps matching TRBD1 (5 bases). Between the trimmed V and J ends, which lost 6 bases and 4 bases, there was a span of 19 bases. Germline CDR1 SNHLY, CDR2 FYNNEI. The CDR3 sequence is 16 residues long. The CDR3 DNA reads as TGTGCCAGCAGGCGGAGCCTACAGGACATTAATCAGCCCCAGCATTTT. Protein product: CASRRSLQDINQPQHF.

This clonotype showed up many times. The rearrangement uses TRBV28 and TRBJ2-7, with TRBD2 matching over 12 bases. Trimming removed 5 bases from V and 4 bases from J; junction bases left unmatched: 9. The germline gives CDR1 MDHEN, CDR2 SYDVKM. There are 16 residues in the CDR3. The CDR3 bases are TGTGCCAGCAGTCCTAGAGGAGGACTAGCGGGATACGAGCAGTACTTC. Its protein product is CASSPRGGLAGYEQYF.

In this sample, this clonotype turned up many times. J is TRBJ1-4 and V is TRBV3-1; D remains ambiguous. Germline CDR1 LGHDT, CDR2 YNNKEL (reference sequence). Trimming removed 3 bases from V and 6 bases from J, with 14 bases in between. This CDR3 contains 15 residues. This chain's CDR3 is CASSHRRASDEKLFF. DNA for the CDR3: TGTGCCAGCAGCCACCGGCGGGCCAGTGATGAAAAACTGTTTTTT. Complete variable domain (other parts from reference TRBV3-1 and TRBJ1-4): DTAVSQTPKYLVTQMGNDKSIKCEQNLGHDTMYWYKQDSKKFLKIMFSYNNKELIINETVPNRFSPKSPDKAHLNLHINSLELGDSAVYFCASSHRRASDEKLFFGSGTQLSVL.

This clonotype appeared many times. The rearrangement uses TRBV5-1 and TRBJ1-1; 7 positions match TRBD1. J lost 5 bases, V lost 8 bases, and 6 bases had no gene match. The CDR3 is made up of 12 amino acids. Germline values: CDR1 SGHRS, CDR2 YFSETQ. The CDR3 sequence is CARFQGETEAFF. In nucleotides, the CDR3 is TGCGCCAGGTTTCAGGGGGAGACTGAAGCTTTCTTT.

This clonotype was counted only a few times. This chain connects TRBV20-1 to TRBJ1-2; 8 nucleotides agree with TRBD1. The V gene's germline CDR1 is DFQATT and CDR2 SNEGSKA (reference sequence). With V trimmed by 0 bases and J by 8 bases, 11 bases remained unmatched. There are 15 residues in the CDR3. CDR3 DNA: TGCAGTGCTAGAGACCGCAATCTACAGGGGGGCGGCTACACCTTC. Translation gives CSARDRNLQGGGYTF.

V is TRBV12-3 or TRBV12-4 and J is TRBJ2-1; D ambiguous. This CDR3 region has 12 residues. The V and J ends lost 6 bases and 9 bases respectively, with 12 bases between them. For the CDR3, the DNA is TGTGCCAGCAGCTCTTACGTGGGTGAGCAGTTCTTC. This codes for CASSSYVGEQFF.

The V call is TRBV6-2 or TRBV6-3, the J call TRBJ2-1, with D unclear. The CDR3 is made up of 13 amino acids. V shed 5 bases and J shed 7 bases, with 12 bases lying between them. From germline, CDR1 is MNHEY and CDR2 SVGEGT. The CDR3 sequence is CASSDGFRNEQFF. The CDR3 DNA reads as TGTGCCAGCAGTGACGGTTTCCGGAATGAGCAGTTCTTC.

The chain uses TRBV24-1 and TRBJ2-1; no clear D. The CDR3 sequence is 13 residues long. Trimming took off 4 bases at V and 9 bases at J, with 12 bases between the two ends. Germline V gives CDR1 KGHDR, CDR2 SFDVKD. The CDR3 DNA sequence: TGTGCCACCAGTGACCCGGGCAGGCGTGAGCAGTTCTTC. Amino acid sequence: CATSDPGRREQFF.

Many counts were recorded for this clonotype. The chain joins TRBV12-3 or TRBV12-4 to TRBJ1-3; 7 bases agree with TRBD1. The CDR3 loop spans 14 amino acids. V was clipped by 8 bases and J by 4 bases; unmatched bases: 8. The DNA of the CDR3 is TGTGCCAGCGGCAGAACAGGGGAAGGAAACACCATATATTTT. This codes for CASGRTGEGNTIYF.

This clonotype was counted ten times or more. The V and J genes are TRBV20-1 and TRBJ1-1; D not resolved. Germline CDR1 DFQATT, CDR2 SNEGSKA (reference sequence). The ends were cut back, 3 bases at V and 4 bases at J, with 9 bases in the middle. The CDR3 is made up of 12 amino acids. The CDR3: CSASAASTEAFF. CDR3 nucleotides: TGCAGTGCTAGTGCGGCCAGCACTGAAGCTTTCTTT.